This T cell receptor beta chain originates from a study of blood T cell repertoires in COVID-19. Participant ages covered roughly 18 to 89 years across 24 US areas. Cohorts were determined from participant-reported clinical history. The repertoire was sequenced with immunoSEQ multiplex PCR; TCRdb's copy has only in-frame clones and lacks some. This sample has 150,000 to 200,000 clones, with around 73% found just once. The V gene lost 9 bases and the J gene lost 0 bases, with 9 bases spanning the gap. The CDR3 covers 13 residues. The germline V gene encodes CDR1 MDHEN and CDR2 SYDVKM. In its sample, this clone was seen a few times.

This TCR was sampled from a woman between 45 and 65 years old who had recovered from COVID-19. Sequencing was carried out using PBMCs or T cells enriched from blood (not recorded which). The J gene is TRBJ1-5, the V gene TRBV28; no definite D call. This CDR3 reads CASTRNSNQPQHF. In nucleotides, the CDR3 is TGTGCCAGTACAAGAAATAGCAATCAGCCCCAGCATTTT.